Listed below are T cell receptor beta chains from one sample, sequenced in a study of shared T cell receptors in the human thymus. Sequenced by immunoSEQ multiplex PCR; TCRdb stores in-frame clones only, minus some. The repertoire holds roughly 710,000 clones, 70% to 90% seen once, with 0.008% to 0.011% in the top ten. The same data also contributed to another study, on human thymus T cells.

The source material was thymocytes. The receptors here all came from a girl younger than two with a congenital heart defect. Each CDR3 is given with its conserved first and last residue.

CDR3: CASSLAGVGGRIMDTHGNEQFF
J: TRBJ2-1
V: TRBV5-1

CDR3: CASSGGTDRQGRGETQYF
J: TRBJ2-5
V: TRBV9

CDR3: CASSRGQGRGGYTF
J: TRBJ1-2
V: TRBV6-5

CDR3: CASSTGRQGNTEAFF
J: TRBJ1-1
V: TRBV6-5

CDR3: CASSENPGGQYNTEAFF
J: TRBJ1-1
V: TRBV6-1

CDR3: CASSLKEPPRGSGGRDEQFF
J: TRBJ2-1
V: TRBV5-1

CDR3: CASSEAGYGQHRRGPELAFF
J: TRBJ1-1
V: TRBV2

CDR3: CATSRIQGRWTEAFF
J: TRBJ1-1
V: TRBV15

CDR3: CASSSAGLGTADTQYF
J: TRBJ2-3
V: TRBV5-1

CDR3: CASSSRQEFSGVFF
J: TRBJ1-1
V: TRBV11-3

CDR3: CASSVAGTGHSPLHF
J: TRBJ1-6
V: TRBV9

CDR3: CASGLSDRNRIYEQYF
J: TRBJ2-7
V: TRBV12-5

CDR3: CASSYSGTVNYGYTF
J: TRBJ1-2
V: TRBV6-6

CDR3: CASSDDPGESSYEQYF
J: TRBJ2-7
V: TRBV6-4

CDR3: CASSLAGGTDTQYF
J: TRBJ2-3
V: TRBV7-7

CDR3: CASSLRQYNEQFF
J: TRBJ2-1
V: TRBV5-4

CDR3: CATSRETGIDTEAFF
J: TRBJ1-1
V: TRBV15

CDR3: CASSQESAGGNNSPLHF
J: TRBJ1-6
V: TRBV4-2

CDR3: CASSSTLGQRNTEAFF
J: TRBJ1-1
V: TRBV7-2

CDR3: CASSQELAGGPDTQYF
J: TRBJ2-3
V: TRBV4-3

CDR3: CASRIRAMNTEAFF
J: TRBJ1-1
V: TRBV6-5

CDR3: CASSPLPNEQFF
J: TRBJ2-1
V: TRBV7-9

CDR3: CASSYRRGRHQPQHF
J: TRBJ1-5
V: TRBV7-7

CDR3: CASSQGRTASKHYGYTF
J: TRBJ1-2
V: TRBV4-1

CDR3: CATSRTGVGQPQHF
J: TRBJ1-5
V: TRBV15

CDR3: CASIADTSSGNTIYF
J: TRBJ1-3
V: TRBV6-5

CDR3: CASSESGSSSYNEQFF
J: TRBJ2-1
V: TRBV25-1

CDR3: CASSSTAGDGKKNTEAFF
J: TRBJ1-1
V: TRBV7-9

CDR3: CASSPRPGGYKVNKAFF
J: TRBJ1-1
V: TRBV28

CDR3: CASRPPEASYGYTF
J: TRBJ1-2
V: TRBV5-1

CDR3: CASSQEPRNVDSGMPDTQYF
J: TRBJ2-3
V: TRBV4-3

CDR3: CASSPPGGRETQYF
J: TRBJ2-5
V: TRBV6-1

CDR3: CASSQVGGRSPLHF
J: TRBJ1-6
V: TRBV14

CDR3: CASSWDNPNTEAFF
J: TRBJ1-1
V: TRBV6-1

CDR3: CASSEGQATYNEQFF
J: TRBJ2-1
V: TRBV9

CDR3: CASSISPRARGYTF
J: TRBJ1-2
V: TRBV19

CDR3: CASSHKTGRPPHEQFF
J: TRBJ2-1
V: TRBV13

CDR3: CASGQDREPQETQYF
J: TRBJ2-5
V: TRBV5-8

CDR3: CASSRGMGQWNTEAFF
J: TRBJ1-1
V: TRBV9

CDR3: CASSFRTVQGTTSPLHF
J: TRBJ1-6
V: TRBV19

CDR3: CASSLEAVYQETQYF
J: TRBJ2-5
V: TRBV7-6

CDR3: CASSLSDTRNTEAFF
J: TRBJ1-1
V: TRBV27

CDR3: CASSPGQGLANTEAFF
J: TRBJ1-1
V: TRBV4-3

CDR3: CASSEGQEAFF
J: TRBJ1-1
V: TRBV6-1

CDR3: CASSSMTGGQETQYF
J: TRBJ2-5
V: TRBV5-4

CDR3: CASSYQWDRVAFF
J: TRBJ1-1
V: TRBV6-5

CDR3: CASSQDMGPTVGISGNTIYF
J: TRBJ1-3
V: TRBV4-2

CDR3: CASSVNPKMNTEAFF
J: TRBJ1-1
V: TRBV7-6